The present entry profiles one TCR beta chain with its context. What it binds is unknown. CDR3 length: 17 residues. Germline lookup yields CDR1 SGHRS and CDR2 YFSETQ. J gave up 4 bases and V 5 bases, and 9 bases lay outside the gene matches. These data come from a study of cytomegalovirus exposure and HLA in healthy donors. Study background: As an earlier analysis found, about 179 million T cells yielded 117 million unique TCR beta sequences. HLA-typed donors were the source of approximately 86 million unique TCRs held in an early data release.

The study's findings and limits: Specificity for CMV antigens was confirmed in vitro for a few of the CMV-associated chains.

Primers included in the PCR were 60 Vbeta and 13 Jbeta primers. The protocol was immunoSEQ multiplex PCR, while the TCRdb copy is restricted to in-frame clones and leaves out a portion. The sample consists of 130,000 or so clones, 74% of them appearing once. Material: PBMCs. The TCR originated in a young man in good health and CMV-seropositive. The chain has TRBV5-1 and TRBJ2-1; TRBD2 matches 13 bases. CDR3 in DNA: TGCGCCAGCAGTTTTGGACTAGCGGGAGATGGGTACAATGAGCAGTTCTTC. Translated, it gives CASSFGLAGDGYNEQFF.